These T cell receptor beta chains were read from a single sample in a study of cytomegalovirus exposure and HLA in healthy donors. TCRdb's table, derived via immunoSEQ multiplex PCR, lists solely in-frame clones and lacks some. The data show about 280,000 clones, over 75% seen once. The specimen sequenced was PBMCs. These receptors were collected from a woman between 18 and 29 years old in good health and CMV-seronegative. The CDR3 runs from the conserved cysteine through the conserved F or W. Each record gives: J gene, clone size, V gene, D gene, CDR3 protein, CDR3 DNA. D genes are given only for firm matches. Not every row has a clone size; where given, it reads once, few, many or a size class.

TRBJ2-2,-,TRBV9,-,CASSRTGFAGELFF,TGTGCCAGCAGCCGCACAGGTTTCGCCGGGGAGCTGTTTTTT
TRBJ2-2,-,TRBV10-3,-,CAISENSFTGELFF,TGTGCCATCAGTGAGAACAGCTTCACCGGGGAGCTGTTTTTT
TRBJ2-1,-,TRBV14,-,CASSQDLLRVNEQFF,TGTGCCAGCAGCCAAGATCTTTTGCGGGTCAATGAGCAGTTCTTC
TRBJ2-6,few,TRBV19,TRBD1,CASSRTGSGANVLTF,TGTGCCAGTAGTAGGACAGGCTCTGGGGCCAACGTCCTGACTTTC
TRBJ1-1,-,TRBV27,-,CASFRPAGSEAFF,TGTGCTTCCTTTCGCCCTGCAGGGTCAGAAGCTTTCTTT
TRBJ2-7,-,TRBV4-1,-,CASSQDRVGHEQYF,TGCGCCAGCAGCCAAGACAGGGTTGGTCACGAGCAGTACTTC
TRBJ1-1,-,TRBV4-1,TRBD1,CASSQDGDSTEAFF,TGCGCCAGCAGCCAAGATGGGGACAGCACTGAAGCTTTCTTT
TRBJ1-2,-,TRBV27,TRBD1,CASSFVSTGGDDGYTF,TGTGCCAGCAGTTTTGTCTCGACAGGGGGCGACGACGGCTACACCTTC
TRBJ2-3,-,TRBV2,-,CASQLEYSTDTQYF,TGTGCCAGCCAGCTAGAGTATAGCACAGATACGCAGTATTTT
TRBJ1-4,-,TRBV18,-,CASSFGEEKLFF,TGTGCCAGCTCATTCGGGGAGGAAAAACTGTTTTTT
TRBJ1-1,-,TRBV25-1,TRBD1,CASSDGITGGTEAFF,TGTGCCAGCAGTGACGGAATAACAGGGGGCACTGAAGCTTTCTTT
TRBJ1-2,-,TRBV1,-,CTSSQDWTGSVYGYTF,TGCACCAGCAGCCAAGATTGGACAGGGTCGGTCTATGGCTACACCTTC
TRBJ1-2,-,TRBV30,TRBD1,CAWSQIGTGSYLYGYTF,TGTGCCTGGAGCCAAATTGGGACAGGTTCCTACCTTTATGGCTACACCTTC
TRBJ2-7,once,TRBV28,TRBD2,CASSLDGAGGNYEQYF,TGTGCCAGCAGCTTGGACGGGGCGGGGGGCAACTACGAGCAGTACTTC
TRBJ1-2,once,TRBV14,TRBD1,CASSHTDRGNYGYTF,TGTGCCAGCAGCCATACGGACAGGGGAAACTATGGCTACACCTTC
TRBJ2-3,-,TRBV21-1,-,CASSKERAEHTDTQYF,TGTGCCAGCAGCAAAGAGAGGGCGGAGCACACAGATACGCAGTATTTT
TRBJ2-7,-,TRBV7-9,-,CASSLLPGGTEYYEQYF,TGTGCCAGCAGCTTGCTTCCCGGCGGGACGGAGTACTACGAGCAGTACTTC
TRBJ1-3,once,TRBV9,TRBD1,CASSPLTGGDGNTIYF,TGTGCCAGCAGCCCGTTGACAGGGGGCGATGGAAACACCATATATTTT
TRBJ2-7,-,TRBV4-1,TRBD2,CASSPLDGSSGYYEQYF,TGCGCCAGCAGCCCCTTGGATGGCTCTAGCGGATACTACGAGCAGTACTTC
TRBJ1-4,-,TRBV7-7,-,CASSPWTANPTNEKLFF,TGTGCTAGCAGCCCCTGGACAGCCAACCCAACTAATGAAAAACTGTTTTTT
TRBJ2-7,-,TRBV11-2,-,CASSSLRVDSAYEQYF,TGTGCCAGCAGCTCGCTCAGAGTCGACAGTGCCTACGAGCAGTACTTC
TRBJ1-1,-,TRBV13,TRBD1,CASSFQGGLGGTEAFF,TGTGCCAGCAGCTTCCAAGGGGGCCTGGGAGGCACTGAAGCTTTCTTT
TRBJ1-1,-,TRBV29-1,-,CSVEEANTEAFF,TGCAGCGTTGAAGAGGCGAACACTGAAGCTTTCTTT
TRBJ2-1,-,TRBV19,-,CASSTRQPIYNEQFF,TGTGCCAGTAGTACCAGACAGCCTATCTACAATGAGCAGTTCTTC
TRBJ2-1,-,TRBV5-1,TRBD2,CASSLGLAVVSYNEQFF,TGCGCCAGCAGCTTGGGCCTAGCGGTTGTCTCCTACAATGAGCAGTTCTTC
TRBJ1-5,-,TRBV5-3,TRBD1,CARAGQGRRSNQPQHF,TGTGCCAGAGCGGGACAGGGGAGACGTAGCAATCAGCCCCAGCATTTT
TRBJ1-2,-,TRBV29-1,TRBD1,CSVPRQGLGYGYTF,TGCAGCGTTCCCCGACAGGGCTTGGGGTATGGCTACACCTTC
TRBJ1-1,-,TRBV20-1,-,CSARGSTRWAF,TGCAGTGCTAGGGGTTCTACCCGCTGGGCCTTT
TRBJ1-1,-,TRBV13,-,CASSLGPRDTEAFF,TGTGCCAGCAGCTTAGGGCCCCGGGACACTGAAGCTTTCTTT
TRBJ2-3,-,TRBV27,TRBD2,CASRLAGGDTQYF,TGTGCCAGCAGGCTAGCGGGAGGAGATACGCAGTATTTT
TRBJ2-1,once,TRBV28,-,CASSLVRNEQFF,TGTGCCAGCAGTTTGGTCCGGAATGAGCAGTTCTTC
TRBJ2-1,once,TRBV11-2,-,CASSLELHNEQFF,TGTGCCAGCAGCTTAGAACTACATAATGAGCAGTTCTTC
TRBJ2-5,-,TRBV27,TRBD2,CASSARSGRAWGETQYF,TGTGCCAGCAGTGCCCGCAGCGGGAGGGCCTGGGGGGAGACCCAGTACTTC
TRBJ2-7,-,TRBV6-5,-,CASSYSKARQYEQYF,TGTGCCAGCAGTTACTCGAAGGCCAGACAGTACGAGCAGTACTTC
TRBJ2-3,-,TRBV4-1,TRBD2,CASSLTASGTYSTDTQYF,TGCGCCAGCAGCCTAACCGCTAGCGGGACCTACAGCACAGATACGCAGTATTTT
TRBJ2-1,-,TRBV27,-,CASSPRENNEQFF,TGTGCCAGCAGTCCCCGGGAAAACAATGAGCAGTTCTTC
TRBJ1-5,once,TRBV5-1,-,CASSFDGNQPQHF,TGCGCCAGCAGCTTTGACGGGAATCAGCCCCAGCATTTT
TRBJ1-1,-,TRBV9,-,CASSVSGFPGSEAFF,TGTGCCAGCAGCGTATCGGGATTCCCGGGGTCTGAAGCTTTCTTT
TRBJ1-2,-,TRBV28,TRBD1,CAIMGQGHGYTF,TGTGCCATTATGGGACAGGGGCATGGCTACACCTTC
TRBJ1-4,-,TRBV6-5,-,CASSYTGMANEKLFF,TGTGCCAGCAGTTATACAGGGATGGCTAATGAAAAACTGTTTTTT
TRBJ1-6,-,TRBV18,TRBD1,CASSNDRGGSPLHF,TGTGCCAGCTCAAATGACAGGGGAGGCTCACCCCTCCACTTT
TRBJ1-5,-,TRBV27,TRBD1,CASSLQGMYSNQPQHF,TGTGCCAGCAGCCTACAGGGGATGTATAGCAATCAGCCCCAGCATTTT
TRBJ1-4,-,TRBV15,-,CATSRETATNEKLFF,TGTGCCACCAGCAGAGAGACAGCAACTAATGAAAAACTGTTTTTT
TRBJ2-3,-,TRBV28,TRBD1,CASSPRTGTDTQYF,TGTGCCAGCAGTCCGCGGACAGGGACAGATACGCAGTATTTT
TRBJ1-2,-,TRBV28,TRBD1,CASSFDRDPYGYTF,TGTGCCAGCAGTTTTGACAGGGACCCCTACGGCTACACCTTC
TRBJ1-2,-,TRBV5-5,TRBD1,CASSPAGQGAYTF,TGTGCCAGCAGCCCGGCCGGACAGGGGGCCTACACCTTC
TRBJ2-2,-,TRBV15,-,CATSRDITGELFF,TGTGCCACCAGCAGAGATATTACCGGGGAGCTGTTTTTT
TRBJ2-1,-,TRBV9,TRBD2,CASSRGTSGTYNEQFF,TGTGCCAGCAGCCGAGGGACTAGCGGGACCTACAATGAGCAGTTCTTC
TRBJ1-2,-,TRBV28,TRBD1,CAGQSGGEYGYTF,TGTGCCGGACAATCAGGGGGTGAATATGGCTACACCTTC
TRBJ2-6,-,TRBV11-3,TRBD1,CASSPGQGTSFGANVLTF,TGTGCCAGCAGCCCCGGACAGGGTACCTCCTTCGGGGCCAACGTCCTGACTTTC
TRBJ2-6,-,TRBV2,TRBD1,CAGRQGGSGANVLTF,TGTGCCGGCAGACAGGGGGGCTCTGGGGCCAACGTCCTGACTTTC
TRBJ2-5,once,TRBV28,TRBD2,CASSQRLARQETQYF,TGTGCCAGCAGTCAACGACTAGCGAGACAAGAGACCCAGTACTTC